This T cell receptor beta chain was recorded in a study of blood T cell repertoires in COVID-19 (dated by TCRdb to between 2020 and 2021). For the study in its entirety: Samples from collaborators originated in the United States, Italy and Spain and spanned both the acute and convalescent phases of COVID-19. The material from the prospective study consisted of cDNA or gDNA derived from T cells, B-cell-depleted T cells, or PBMCs. Subjects who had been exposed to COVID-19, were actively infected with it, or had recovered from it provided the deeply sampled blood TCRbeta repertoires that made up the dataset. The repertoires were released in a freely available public database intended as a resource for research on the immune response to SARS-CoV-2. The samples were drawn from two sources: the first 160 participants of the ongoing ImmuneRACE study, and 1,254 subjects contributed by 6 global collaborators. The sample metadata nearly always contained a de-identified subject ID, COVID-19 status, age in years and sex. Where available, HLA class I and class II types were obtained from metadata supplied by the sample provider rather than from assay-based typing.

This clone was observed a handful of times. There is no known antigen for this receptor. Base qualities are missing; no much larger clone stands one base away. The immunoSEQ Assay, a bias-controlled multiplex PCR, was used to amplify TCRbeta CDR3 regions from genomic DNA. The authors' pipeline ran thus. Within the assay, amplification of reference gene primers was used to estimate how many nucleated cells each sample contained. Sequence reads were collapsed and filtered to measure the absolute abundance of every unique TCRbeta CDR3 rearrangement. For each sample, productive Simpson clonality was calculated by taking the square root of Simpson's diversity index across productive rearrangements. The table comes from immuneACCESS by way of TCRdb, which keeps in-frame sequences with V and J called. Part of the clones is missing from these tables; in studies checked, under half for an unresolved V gene and the rest for unknown reasons. V and J calls and clone size are copied from that table; D and trimming were computed from the DNA. The sample table shows roughly 190,000 clones, and 76% are seen once. 8.5% to 10% of the sample is taken by the ten largest.

The full study reports these points: The amount of clinical and demographic metadata varied by source and participant and was provided uncurated.

Whole blood was collected in K2EDTA tubes by collaborating institutions according to the institutions' own protocols. For TCRbeta analysis, collaborator samples were shipped as frozen whole blood, as isolated PBMCs, or as DNA extracted from either sample type. The germline V gene (reference sequence) specifies LNHDA as CDR1 and SQIVND as CDR2. Taken from cysteine to phenylalanine, the CDR3 has 13 residues. Just CDR3 DNA is preserved here, 39 bases in frame from base 1. V gives up 3 bases and J gives up 2 bases, and the segment between their germline ends measures 5 bases. In this chain, TRBV19 is recombined with TRBJ1-5, with no reliable assignment of the D segment. This clonotype originated in a woman aged 45-60 years with active or convalescent COVID-19. Sequencing used peripheral blood. Read as DNA, the sequence is TGTGCCAGTAGTATCTCCGGCAATCAGCCCCAGCATTTT. Its protein product is CASSISGNQPQHF. Reference TRBV19 and TRBJ1-5 proteins supply the regions before and after the CDR3; the full variable domain is: DGGITQSPKYLFRKEGQNVTLSCEQNLNHDAMYWYRQDPGQGLRLIYYSQIVNDFQKGDIAEGYSVSREKKESFPLTVTSAQKNPTAFYLCASSISGNQPQHFGDGTRLSIL.